This T cell receptor beta chain was captured in a study of blood T cell repertoires in COVID-19. Background on the study: Italy, Spain and the United States were the sources of the convalescent and acute COVID-19 samples.

The CDR3 spans 14 residues. Trimming cost V 5 bases and J 11 bases; bases outside gene matches: 13. From germline, CDR1 is SEHNR and CDR2 FQNEAQ (reference sequence). TCRdb keeps only in-frame clones here, not all; method: immunoSEQ multiplex PCR. Of about 270,000 clones listed, roughly 85% were seen once; the top ten hold 8.5% to 9.5%. This study enrolled people aged roughly 18 to 90 from approximately 24 US geographic areas. The chain couples TRBV7-9 to TRBJ2-3; 7 nucleotides match TRBD2. The TCR was taken from a woman in her forties or fifties with acute COVID-19. Sequencing used PBMCs or T cells enriched from blood (not recorded which). The CDR3 region has the DNA TGTGCCAGCAGCCACGAGGCGGGGACTACTAAGCAGTATTTT. Translation: CASSHEAGTTKQYF.